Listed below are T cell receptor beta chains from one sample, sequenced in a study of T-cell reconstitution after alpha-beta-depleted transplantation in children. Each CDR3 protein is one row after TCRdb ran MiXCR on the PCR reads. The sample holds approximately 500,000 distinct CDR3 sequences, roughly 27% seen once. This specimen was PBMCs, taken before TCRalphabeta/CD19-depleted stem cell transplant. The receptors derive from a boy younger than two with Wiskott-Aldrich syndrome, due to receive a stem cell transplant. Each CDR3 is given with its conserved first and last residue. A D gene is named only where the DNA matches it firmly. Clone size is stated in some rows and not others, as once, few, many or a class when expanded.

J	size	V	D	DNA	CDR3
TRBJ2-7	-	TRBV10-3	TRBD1	TGTGCCATCAGCCTTTCCGGGACAGTGTCATACGAGCAGTACTTC	CAISLSGTVSYEQYF
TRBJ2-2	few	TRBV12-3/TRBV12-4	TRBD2	TGTGCCAGCAGGGATCCGGGACTAGCGGCTAACACCGGGGAGCTGTTTTTT	CASRDPGLAANTGELFF
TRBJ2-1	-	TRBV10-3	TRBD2	TGTGCCACCGATAGCGGGAGAGTGAATGAGCAGTTCTTC	CATDSGRVNEQFF
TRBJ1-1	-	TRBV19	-	TGTGCCAGTAGTCTACCCGGGACCGTGGAGACTGAAGCTTTCTTT	CASSLPGTVETEAFF
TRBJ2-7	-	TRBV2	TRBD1	TGTGCCAGCAGTGAAAACCTACCGGGACAGTTCTCCTACGAGCAGTACTTC	CASSENLPGQFSYEQYF
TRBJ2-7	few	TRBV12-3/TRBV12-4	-	TGTGCCAGCAGTTTAGAAGGACATTCGAACGAGCAGTACTTC	CASSLEGHSNEQYF
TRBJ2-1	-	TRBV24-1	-	TGTGCCACCAGTGATCCAACGACCGGTGAGACTAGGGTGTTCTTC	CATSDPTTGETRVFF
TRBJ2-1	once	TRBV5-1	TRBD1	TGCGCCAGCAGCTTAGCCGGGACAGGGGTCAATGAGCAGTTCTTC	CASSLAGTGVNEQFF
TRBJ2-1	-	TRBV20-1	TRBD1	TGCAGTGCTAGAGTACAGGGGAGTCGCTACAATGAGCAGTTCTTC	CSARVQGSRYNEQFF
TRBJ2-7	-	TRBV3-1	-	TGTGCCAGCAGCCAAGTGAGGGCAGGGGTTCTCATCTACGAGCAGTACTTC	CASSQVRAGVLIYEQYF
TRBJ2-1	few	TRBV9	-	TGTGCCAGCAGCGTAGTCCCACTAGGATGGGGCTACAATGAGCAGTTCTTC	CASSVVPLGWGYNEQFF
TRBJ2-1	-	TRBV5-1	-	TGCGCCAGCAGCCTGTACTCGGACAGCTACAATGAGCAGTTCTTC	CASSLYSDSYNEQFF
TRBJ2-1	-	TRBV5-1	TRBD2	TGCGCCAGCAGCTTTGGTAGCGGGAGGTACAATGAGCAGTTCTTC	CASSFGSGRYNEQFF
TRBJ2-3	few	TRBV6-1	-	TGTGCCAGCAGTGATGAGCGGTCAGATACGCAGTATTTT	CASSDERSDTQYF
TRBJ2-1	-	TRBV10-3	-	TGTGCCATCGCCGGGACACAACCCGGTGAGCAGTTCTTC	CAIAGTQPGEQFF
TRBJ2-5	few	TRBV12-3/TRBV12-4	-	TGTGCCAGCAGCTCAGCCTTACCGGAGACCCAGTACTTC	CASSSALPETQYF
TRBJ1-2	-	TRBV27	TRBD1	TGTGCCAGCAGTAACCGGGGAACAGGGGTCGGAGGCTACACCTTC	CASSNRGTGVGGYTF
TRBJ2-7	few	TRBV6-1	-	TGTGCCAGCAGCGTGGCCGGGCCCCGGGCACTCGAGCAGTACTTC	CASSVAGPRALEQYF
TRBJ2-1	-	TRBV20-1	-	TGCAGTGCTAGAGATGGGCAGAATGAGCAGTTCTTC	CSARDGQNEQFF
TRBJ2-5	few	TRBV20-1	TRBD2	TGCAGTGCTAGAGATCAGGCTAGCGGGAGGGCCTTTGAGACCCAGTACTTC	CSARDQASGRAFETQYF
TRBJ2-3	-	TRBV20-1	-	TGCAGTGCTAGAGATCAAACAGGCCCAACAGATACGCAGTATTTT	CSARDQTGPTDTQYF
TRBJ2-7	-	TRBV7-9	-	TGTGCCAGCAGCTTTTATCGTCGAAACCGCTACTTCTACGAGCAGTACTTC	CASSFYRRNRYFYEQYF